A single sample is the source of the 4 T cell receptor beta chains below, sequenced in a study of yellow fever vaccine responses in identical twins. MiXCR was run by TCRdb on the RT-PCR reads, yielding one entry per CDR3 protein. The sample includes about 10,000 distinct CDR3 sequences, roughly 80% of them seen just once. The starting material was T cells from blood (PBMCs), unsorted or a sorted subset (not recorded which), obtained before or after yellow fever vaccination (not recorded which). These receptors originate from a woman between 18 and 29 years old who received the yellow fever vaccine.

The chain has TRBV11-3 and TRBJ1-1; 9 bases agree with TRBD1. This CDR3 comprises 14 residues. Germline V CDR1 and CDR2: SGHNT, YENEEA. J gave up 4 bases and V 6 bases, and 6 bases lay outside the gene matches. The CDR3 DNA reads TGTGCCAGCAGTCAAACAGGGGGCGGCACTGAAGCTTTCTTT. It yields the protein CASSQTGGGTEAFF. Complete variable domain (other parts from reference TRBV11-3 and TRBJ1-1): EAGVVQSPRYKIIEKKQPVAFWCNPISGHNTLYWYLQNLGQGPELLIRYENEEAVDDSQLPKDRFSAERLKGVDSTLKIQPAELGDSAVYLCASSQTGGGTEAFFGQGTRLTVV.

This clonotype was detected once. This rearrangement joins TRBV25-1 to TRBJ2-7, with 7 bases matching TRBD1. Germline V gene data show CDR1 as MGHDK and CDR2 as SYGVNS. The CDR3 runs to 14 residues. The junction had 8 bases not matched to a gene; V was cut back by 5 bases and J by 4 bases. The CDR3 loop reads CASSSDRVGYEQYF. Written as DNA, the CDR3 is TGTGCCAGCAGTTCCGACAGGGTGGGGTACGAGCAGTACTTC.

V is TRBV6-1 and J is TRBJ1-3; possible D gene TRBD1, 5 bases. Germline V CDR1 and CDR2: MNHNS, SASEGT. The CDR3 is 15 amino acids. Trimming shortened V by 2 bases and J by 4 bases, and 12 bases separated the two germline ends. This chain's CDR3 is CASSERGVLGNTIYF. The CDR3 DNA sequence: TGTGCCAGCAGTGAAAGGGGAGTGTTGGGAAACACCATATATTTT.

V is TRBV10-3 and J is TRBJ2-1; a weak D match, TRBD1 (5 bases). Trimming removed 0 bases from V and 1 base from J, with 7 bases in between. The CDR3 loop spans 15 amino acids. Germline-derived CDR1 and CDR2 are ENHRY and SYGVKD. CDR3 sequence reads: CAISESTVSYNEQFF. The DNA of the CDR3 is TGTGCCATCAGTGAGTCGACAGTTTCCTACAATGAGCAGTTCTTC.